These 20 T cell receptor beta chains were sequenced from one sample in a study of early T cells in non-severe SARS-CoV-2 infection. TCRdb independently ran MiXCR on the 5' RACE reads; one entry per CDR3 protein. The table lists more than 15,000 distinct CDR3 sequences, about 5.6% of them singletons, with approximately 6.6% in the top ten. The specimen comprised whole blood, sampled at baseline. Receptors originate from an adult who was a healthcare worker with PCR-confirmed SARS-CoV-2 infection or an uninfected control (not recorded which).

The genes are TRBV30 and TRBJ1-1; no clear D gene. V dropped 4 bases and J dropped 3 bases, with 18 bases sitting between them. CDR3 length equals 15 residues. Germline V gives CDR1 GTSNPN, CDR2 SVGIG (reference sequence). CDR3 sequence: CAWKSDRLGYTEAFF. CDR3 sequence (DNA): TGTGCCTGGAAATCTGACCGGCTGGGGTACACTGAAGCTTTCTTT.

This clonotype came up many times. As DNA, the CDR3 is TGTGCCAGCAGCGGAGGGACTAGGGGTGAGCAGTTCTTC. Its translation: CASSGGTRGEQFF. The chain has TRBV11-3 and TRBJ2-1; 8 bases agree with TRBD2. The CDR3 totals 13 residues. V lost 5 bases, J lost 9 bases, and 6 bases stayed unmatched. From germline, CDR1 is SGHNT and CDR2 YENEEA.

This clonotype has at least ten counts. The rearrangement uses TRBV6-2 or TRBV6-3 and TRBJ2-2; 7 nucleotides align to TRBD1. Germline-derived CDR1 and CDR2 are MNHEY and SVGEGT. V lost 11 bases, J lost 6 bases, and 9 bases stayed unmatched. There are 13 residues in the CDR3. CDR3 residues: CAGRQGDPGELFF. In DNA form, the CDR3 reads TGTGCCGGACGGCAGGGGGACCCCGGGGAGCTGTTTTTT.

The table lists this clonotype with many counts. This rearrangement joins TRBV19 to TRBJ2-1; D unclear. Germline V CDR1 and CDR2: LNHDA, SQIVND (reference sequence). The length of the CDR3 is 14 residues. Trimming took off 4 bases at V and 4 bases at J, with 11 bases between the two ends. The CDR3 DNA reads TGTGCCAGTAGTAGGTCAGGAGAGTACAATGAGCAGTTCTTC. Translation: CASSRSGEYNEQFF.

This clonotype was seen ten or more times. V is TRBV4-1 and J is TRBJ2-1, with D tentatively TRBD1 (5 bases). The germline CDR1 and CDR2 sequences are MGHRA and YSYEKL. The CDR3 is 17 residues long. Trimming removed 0 bases at V and 0 bases at J, with 12 bases between. The CDR3 loop is CASSQDFQGSSYNEQFF. CDR3 nucleotides: TGCGCCAGCAGCCAAGATTTCCAGGGCAGCTCCTACAATGAGCAGTTCTTC.

In this sample, this clonotype turned up many times. The genes are TRBV5-1 and TRBJ2-6, with D possibly being TRBD2 (6 bases). Trimming left V 9 bases short and J 0 bases short, with 16 bases between. The CDR3 runs 16 residues. Germline CDR1 reads SGHRS; CDR2 reads YFSETQ. The CDR3 DNA reads as TGCGCCACCAGGAGGGACGGGGGCTCTGGGGCCAACGTCCTGACTTTC. Translation: CATRRDGGSGANVLTF.

This clonotype was detected many times. The junction differs from germline at one of its ends, possibly a read error. This rearrangement joins TRBV10-2 to TRBJ1-1, with a possible D match to TRBD1 (6 bases). Looked up from germline, CDR1 is WSHSY and CDR2 is SAAADI. This CDR3 contains 11 residues. As DNA, the CDR3 is TGCGCCAGCAGCGAGGGGGGGCGCGAGTATTTT. Its translation: CASSEGGREYF.

A remark on this clonotype: This may arise from a read error, as a much more abundant clone is one base away. The chain carries TRBV11-2 and TRBJ2-6; D gene uncertain. The CDR3 is 16 amino acids. Germline V gene lookup returns CDR1 SGHAT and CDR2 FQNNGV. The CDR3 DNA reads as TGTGCCAGCGGCTTTCTTTTGGACTCTGGGGCCAACGTCCTGACTTTC. It yields the protein CASGFLLDSGANVLTF.

This clonotype has a count of ten or more. The V and J genes are TRBV27 and TRBJ2-3; TRBD1 agrees at 9 bases. The CDR3 runs to 15 residues. V gave up 4 bases and J gave up 2 bases; unmatched junction bases: 4. CDR1 is MNHEY, CDR2 SMNVEV, per germline (reference sequence). DNA for the CDR3: TGTGCCAGCAGTTCCGGGACAGGGCACACAGATACGCAGTATTTT. It encodes CASSSGTGHTDTQYF.

This clonotype was recorded at least ten times. The chain carries TRBV19 and TRBJ1-5, with D uncertain. V was trimmed by 3 bases and J by 4 bases, leaving 10 bases between them. Germline values: CDR1 LNHDA, CDR2 SQIVND (reference sequence). The CDR3 consists of 14 residues. The CDR3 DNA follows: TGTGCCAGTAGTATCTTAGCAGCAAATCAGCCCCAGCATTTT. It yields the protein CASSILAANQPQHF.

This clonotype was detected a few times. The chain uses TRBV11-2 and TRBJ2-3; the D gene could be TRBD1 or TRBD2 (5 bases each). Per germline, CDR1 SGHAT and CDR2 FQNNGV. The V and J ends lost 1 base and 5 bases respectively, with 13 bases between them. The CDR3 is 15 amino acids. The CDR3 loop reads CASSLGGVDGDTQYF. DNA of the CDR3: TGTGCCAGCAGCTTAGGAGGGGTCGATGGAGATACGCAGTATTTT.

Many counts were recorded for this clonotype. The J gene is TRBJ1-5, the V gene TRBV6-5; maybe TRBD1 (6 bases). The V end lost 3 bases, the J end lost 0 bases, and 9 bases lay between the germline ends. CDR1 and CDR2 from the germline V gene are MNHEY and SVGAGI. The CDR3 consists of 15 residues. CDR3: CASSYGGHSNQPQHF. The CDR3 DNA reads as TGTGCCAGCAGTTATGGGGGGCATAGCAATCAGCCCCAGCATTTT.

This clonotype was detected many times. The CDR3: CASSLEPGILEQFF. As DNA, the CDR3 is TGTGCCAGCAGCTTAGAGCCGGGGATCCTTGAGCAGTTCTTC. This chain connects TRBV7-2 to TRBJ2-1; the D gene is possibly TRBD2 (5 bases). The CDR3 is 14 amino acids. V was shortened by 1 base and J by 9 bases, with 13 bases between the two germline ends. Germline V CDR1 and CDR2: SGHTA, FQGNSA. Variable domain in full (rest from reference TRBV7-2 and TRBJ2-1): GAGVSQSPSNKVTEKGKDVELRCDPISGHTALYWYRQSLGQGLEFLIYFQGNSAPDKSGLPSDRFSAERTGGSVSTLTIQRTQQEDSAVYLCASSLEPGILEQFFGPGTRLTVL.

This clonotype was seen repeatedly, ten times or more. The rearrangement joins TRBV11-3 to TRBJ2-1, with a possible D match to TRBD1 (6 bases). In germline, CDR1 is SGHNT, CDR2 YENEEA. V lost 5 bases and J lost 2, with 13 bases in between. CDR3 length: 15 residues. The CDR3, as DNA: TGTGCCAGCAGCCCCACAGGGTCCCCCTACAATGAGCAGTTCTTC. Its translation is CASSPTGSPYNEQFF.

Note on this clonotype: This may come from a read error, since a much larger clone is one base off. The V and J genes are TRBV7-2 and TRBJ2-3, with 7 bases aligning to TRBD1. CDR3 size: 16 residues. The germline CDR1 and CDR2 sequences are SGHTA and FQGNSA. The CDR3 loop is CASSLKTGSGTDTRYF. In DNA, the CDR3 is TGTGCCAGCAGCCTAAAGACAGGGTCAGGGACAGATACGCGGTATTTT.

This clonotype was observed many times. CDR3 in amino acids: CASTSTGVSNQPQHF. The CDR3 DNA sequence: TGTGCCAGCACGTCGACAGGGGTTAGCAATCAGCCCCAGCATTTT. V gene TRBV7-9 combines with J gene TRBJ1-5; 8 bases agree with TRBD1. The ends lost 7 bases at V and 0 bases at J; junction bases unmatched: 5. Germline CDR1 and CDR2: SEHNR and FQNEAQ (reference sequence). The CDR3 sequence is 15 residues long.

By share, this clonotype counts as medium-sized. The V and J genes are TRBV5-1 and TRBJ2-1; the D gene is possibly TRBD2 (5 bases). With 0 bases removed from V and 0 bases from J, the gap between germline ends came to 10 bases. Germline V gene lookup returns CDR1 SGHRS and CDR2 YFSETQ. The CDR3 length is 16 residues. CDR3 sequence: CASSLERRASYNEQFF. The CDR3 region has the DNA TGCGCCAGCAGCTTGGAAAGGCGGGCCTCCTACAATGAGCAGTTCTTC.

This clonotype was found many times. The chain uses TRBV19 and TRBJ2-4; D may be TRBD1 (6 bases). CDR3 length equals 14 residues. V was trimmed by 3 bases and J by 7 bases, leaving 13 bases between them. Per germline, CDR1 LNHDA and CDR2 SQIVND (reference sequence). The CDR3 coding sequence is TGTGCCAGTAGTATCCAGGGGTTTGAGAACATTCAGTACTTC. Residues: CASSIQGFENIQYF. The full variable domain, with the rest looked up from reference TRBV19 and TRBJ2-4, is DGGITQSPKYLFRKEGQNVTLSCEQNLNHDAMYWYRQDPGQGLRLIYYSQIVNDFQKGDIAEGYSVSREKKESFPLTVTSAQKNPTAFYLCASSIQGFENIQYFGAGTRLSVL.

In this sample, this clonotype turned up many times. J is TRBJ2-2 and V is TRBV6-5; D possibly corresponds to TRBD2 (6 bases). The CDR3 extends over 14 amino acids. Germline V gives CDR1 MNHEY, CDR2 SVGAGI. V gave up 7 bases and J gave up 1 base, with 10 bases separating them. The CDR3 is CASKRGKNTGELFF. CDR3 DNA: TGTGCCAGCAAACGGGGGAAGAACACCGGGGAGCTGTTTTTT.

This clonotype qualifies as medium-sized (0.01 to 0.1%). The chain is built from TRBV20-1 and TRBJ1-5; D not certain. Germline CDR1 DFQATT, CDR2 SNEGSKA (reference sequence). The V end was cut by 3 bases, the J end by 0 bases, with 12 bases between. CDR3 size: 15 residues. CDR3 protein: CSASVSKYSNQPQHF. DNA for the CDR3: TGCAGTGCTAGTGTCAGCAAGTATAGCAATCAGCCCCAGCATTTT.